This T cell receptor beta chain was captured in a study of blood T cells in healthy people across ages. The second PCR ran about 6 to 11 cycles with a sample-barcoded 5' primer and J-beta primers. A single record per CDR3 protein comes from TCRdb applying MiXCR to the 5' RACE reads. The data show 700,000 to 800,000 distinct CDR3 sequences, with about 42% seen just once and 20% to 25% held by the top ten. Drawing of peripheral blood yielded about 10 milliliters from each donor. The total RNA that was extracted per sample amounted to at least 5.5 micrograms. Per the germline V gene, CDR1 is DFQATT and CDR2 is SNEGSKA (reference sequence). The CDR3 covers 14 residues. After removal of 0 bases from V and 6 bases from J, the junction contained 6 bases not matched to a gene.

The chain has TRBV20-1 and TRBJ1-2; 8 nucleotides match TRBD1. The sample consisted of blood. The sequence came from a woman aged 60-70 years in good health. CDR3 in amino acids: CSARDPGGWDGYTF. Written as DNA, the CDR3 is TGCAGTGCTAGAGATCCAGGGGGCTGGGATGGCTACACCTTC.